The 22 T cell receptor beta chains in this list originate from one sample, sequenced in a study of long-term antiretroviral therapy in people with HIV (dated by TCRdb to between 2022 and 2023). The immunoSEQ hsTCRB v3.0 assay was used at survey level resolution to sequence the TRB variable region. TCRdb took over this immuneACCESS table, retaining in-frame rearrangements with V and J assigned. Such tables are incomplete; in checked studies, under half of the missing clones stem from an unresolved V gene, and the remainder is unexplained. The sample profile shows some 33,000 clones; approximately 96% of them were found once. Jointly, the top ten make up under 2.5% of the sample. The sample in question was unsorted PBMCs, obtained approximately 6.6 years after starting antiretroviral therapy. All receptors come from a man aged 30 to 39 with HIV.

This clone is a singleton in its sample. Here the CDR3 DNA reads TGTGCCAGCAGCTTAAGTCGGACGAACACTGAAGCTTTCTTT. Translated: CASSLSRTNTEAFF. This rearrangement joins TRBV7-2 to TRBJ1-1; D is undetermined. In germline, CDR1 is SGHTA, CDR2 FQGNSA. V was clipped by 2 bases and J by 1 base, with 8 bases between them. This CDR3 contains 14 residues.

This clone was recorded once. This rearrangement joins TRBV9 to TRBJ1-6, with D hard to call. Germline V gene sequence: CDR1 SGDLS, CDR2 YYNGEE. The CDR3 has 15 residues. Trimming removed 1 base from V and 10 bases from J, with 15 bases in between. CDR3 coding DNA: TGTGCCAGCAGCGTATCCGATGGACTTAGGTCACCCCTCCACTTT. It yields the protein CASSVSDGLRSPLHF.

V gene TRBV18 combines with J gene TRBJ2-5; D is ambiguous. V was clipped by 10 bases and J by 1 base, with 13 bases between them. This CDR3 contains 13 residues. Germline CDR1 reads KGHSH; CDR2 reads LQKENI. CDR3 protein: CATEADLQETQYF. The CDR3 nucleotides read TGTGCCACCGAGGCAGACCTCCAAGAGACCCAGTACTTC.

The chain has TRBV4-3 and TRBJ2-5, with TRBD1 matching 10 bases. The V gene's germline CDR1 is LGHNA and CDR2 YSLEER. The CDR3 is made up of 15 amino acids. Germline trimming cut 3 bases from V and 5 bases from J; bases unmatched to any gene: 6. CDR3 nucleotide sequence: TGCGCCAGCAGCCAGGGACAGGGGTGGGGCGAGACCCAGTACTTC. The encoded protein is CASSQGQGWGETQYF.

The V and J genes are TRBV7-2 and TRBJ1-1, with D possibly TRBD1 on 6 matching bases. Germline CDR1 and CDR2: SGHTA and FQGNSA. This CDR3 has 12 amino acids. The germline V and J ends were trimmed by 5 bases and 7 bases, with 11 bases remaining between them. The CDR3 DNA reads as TGTGCCAGCAGCGAAGGGGGGTATGAAGCTTTCTTT. It yields the protein CASSEGGYEAFF.

The V call is TRBV7-6, the J call TRBJ2-7, with 9 bases that match TRBD2. This CDR3 region has 15 residues. V lost 3 bases, J lost 0 bases, and 3 bases stayed unmatched. Germline lookup yields CDR1 SGHVS and CDR2 FNYEAQ. The CDR3 sequence is CASSFSGSSSYEQYF. The CDR3 coding sequence is TGTGCCAGCAGCTTTAGCGGGAGTAGCTCCTACGAGCAGTACTTC.

The J gene is TRBJ1-2, the V gene TRBV7-9; TRBD1 matches 9 bases. The CDR3 length is 12 residues. V shed 5 bases and J 8 bases; nucleotides not matched to a gene: 3. Germline V gene lookup returns CDR1 SEHNR and CDR2 FQNEAQ (reference sequence). The CDR3 region is CASSLGQGGYTF. The DNA of the CDR3 is TGTGCCAGCAGCCTTGGACAGGGGGGCTACACCTTC.

V is TRBV19 and J is TRBJ1-1; D is unclear. Germline CDR1 reads LNHDA; CDR2 reads SQIVND (reference sequence). The CDR3 covers 15 residues. Deletions cut 8 bases from V and 4 bases from J, with 20 bases between. CDR3 amino acids: CASRHRREEGTEAFF. The CDR3 DNA follows: TGTGCCAGTCGACATAGGAGGGAGGAGGGCACTGAAGCTTTCTTT.

The CDR3 is CASSQGVETQYF. DNA for the CDR3: TGTGCCAGCAGCCAAGGGGTTGAGACCCAGTACTTC. The chain uses TRBV5-4 and TRBJ2-5; maybe TRBD1 (5 bases). The length of the CDR3 is 12 residues. The V gene lost 4 bases and the J gene lost 5 bases, with 9 bases spanning the gap. Germline V gives CDR1 SGHNT, CDR2 YYREEE (reference sequence). Filled out from reference TRBV5-4 and TRBJ2-5, the complete variable domain reads ETGVTQSPTHLIKTRGQQVTLRCSSQSGHNTVSWYQQALGQGPQFIFQYYREEENGRGNFPPRFSGLQFPNYSSELNVNALELDDSALYLCASSQGVETQYFGPGTRLLVL.

In DNA, the CDR3 is TGTGCCAGCAGCTTGGTGCCACTAGCGGGAGCCGGGGCCAACGTCCTGACTTTC. This translates into CASSLVPLAGAGANVLTF. The chain couples TRBV5-6 to TRBJ2-6; 11 nucleotides agree with TRBD2. CDR3 size: 18 residues. CDR1 and CDR2 (germline): SGHDT, YYEEEE. V lost 0 bases and J lost 4; bases outside the gene matches: 6.

The chain combines TRBV27 with TRBJ2-5; D possibly corresponds to TRBD2 (5 bases). This CDR3 has 13 residues. The V end was cut by 3 bases, the J end by 5 bases, with 10 bases between. Germline V gene data show CDR1 as MNHEY and CDR2 as SMNVEV (reference sequence). CDR3 amino acids: CASSLGGSETQYF. The CDR3 nucleotides are TGTGCCAGCAGTTTGGGCGGGTCGGAGACCCAGTACTTC.

V usage is TRBV9 and J usage is TRBJ2-3; 14 bases are shared with TRBD2. The J segment lost 4 bases and the V segment lost 7 bases, leaving 5 bases of the junction unmatched. Germline lookup yields CDR1 SGDLS and CDR2 YYNGEE. The CDR3 loop spans 15 amino acids. CDR3 region: CASSRLAGGSDTQYF. The CDR3 nucleotides are TGTGCCAGCTCTAGACTAGCGGGGGGGTCAGATACGCAGTATTTT.

The genes are TRBV6-4 and TRBJ1-2; 8 nucleotides align to TRBD1. The germline V gene has CDR1 MRHNA and CDR2 SNTAGT. V dropped 6 bases and J dropped 5; count of bases not matched to a gene: 8. This CDR3 is built from 14 residues. CDR3 coding DNA: TGTGCCAGCAGGCTTGGACAGGGAAGTTATGGCTACACCTTC. Protein: CASRLGQGSYGYTF.

About this clone: The same CDR3 also results from other DNA sequences found in this sample. The V gene is TRBV5-1, the J gene TRBJ1-1; D gene ambiguous. This CDR3 region has 13 residues. The germline V gene encodes CDR1 SGHRS and CDR2 YFSETQ. V was cut by 0 bases and J by 0 bases, with 3 bases left in between. The chain's CDR3 is CASSLGLNTEAFF. CDR3 coding DNA: TGCGCCAGCAGCTTGGGGTTGAACACTGAAGCTTTCTTT.

The chain employs TRBV7-6 and TRBJ2-2; the D gene is possibly TRBD2 (6 bases). There are 14 residues in the CDR3. Trimming shortened V by 2 bases and J by 5 bases, and 9 bases separated the two germline ends. The germline V gene has CDR1 SGHVS and CDR2 FNYEAQ. DNA of the CDR3: TGTGCCAGCAGCTTACTTGCGGGAACCGGGGAGCTGTTTTTT. This translates into CASSLLAGTGELFF.

V gene TRBV5-6 combines with J gene TRBJ2-3; TRBD2 aligns across 9 bases. The germline V gene encodes CDR1 SGHDT and CDR2 YYEEEE. The CDR3 totals 17 residues. V shed 0 bases and J 4 bases; nucleotides not matched to a gene: 9. The CDR3 is CASSLAGSGGWADTQYF. The CDR3 region has the DNA TGTGCCAGCAGCTTGGCCGGTAGCGGGGGTTGGGCAGATACGCAGTATTTT. The whole variable domain, filled in from reference TRBV5-6 and TRBJ2-3, reads DAGVTQSPTHLIKTRGQQVTLRCSPKSGHDTVSWYQQALGQGPQFIFQYYEEEERQRGNFPDRFSGHQFPNYSSELNVNALLLGDSALYLCASSLAGSGGWADTQYFGPGTRLTVL.

CDR3 in amino acids: CASSELGLGDSPLHF. The CDR3 DNA is TGTGCCAGCAGTGAACTCGGCTTGGGGGATTCACCCCTCCACTTT. The chain links TRBV2 to TRBJ1-6; tentative D call: TRBD1 (5 bases). Trimming shortened V by 2 bases and J by 8 bases, and 13 bases separated the two germline ends. The germline V gene encodes CDR1 SNHLY and CDR2 FYNNEI. CDR3 length: 15 residues.

The chain is built from TRBV5-6 and TRBJ2-1, with 9 bases fitting TRBD2. From germline, CDR1 is SGHDT and CDR2 YYEEEE. The CDR3 has 15 amino acids. V was clipped by 3 bases and J by 8 bases; unmatched bases: 9. The CDR3 loop is CASSSLAGGEDEQFF. CDR3 in DNA: TGTGCCAGCAGCTCACTGGCGGGGGGGGAGGATGAGCAGTTCTTC.

The chain links TRBV11-3 to TRBJ2-7, with 10 bases fitting TRBD1. V lost 5 bases, J lost 2 bases, and 3 bases stayed unmatched. CDR1 and CDR2 from the germline V gene are SGHNT and YENEEA. The CDR3 has 14 residues. The CDR3 reads CASSPGTGAYEQYF. In nucleotides, the CDR3 is TGTGCCAGCAGCCCCGGGACAGGGGCCTACGAGCAGTACTTC. The full variable domain, its missing parts supplied by reference TRBV11-3 and TRBJ2-7, is EAGVVQSPRYKIIEKKQPVAFWCNPISGHNTLYWYLQNLGQGPELLIRYENEEAVDDSQLPKDRFSAERLKGVDSTLKIQPAELGDSAVYLCASSPGTGAYEQYFGPGTRLTVT.

The chain links TRBV19 to TRBJ2-2, with 10 nucleotides matching TRBD1. This CDR3 has 15 amino acids. Germline-derived CDR1 and CDR2 are LNHDA and SQIVND (reference sequence). The V and J ends lost 3 bases and 6 bases, in that order; junction bases with no gene match: 4. CDR3 bases: TGTGCCAGTAGTATCGGGGGACAGGGGTCCGGGGAGCTGTTTTTT. Its protein is CASSIGGQGSGELFF. The entire variable domain, with the rest obtained from reference TRBV19 and TRBJ2-2, is as follows: DGGITQSPKYLFRKEGQNVTLSCEQNLNHDAMYWYRQDPGQGLRLIYYSQIVNDFQKGDIAEGYSVSREKKESFPLTVTSAQKNPTAFYLCASSIGGQGSGELFFGEGSRLTVL.

The rearrangement uses TRBV9 and TRBJ2-1; 8 bases are a match to TRBD2. The V and J ends lost 4 bases and 2 bases, in that order; junction bases with no gene match: 11. This CDR3 has 17 residues. The germline CDR1 and CDR2 sequences are SGDLS and YYNGEE. This CDR3 reads CASSPSGAGAAYNEQFF. The CDR3 DNA reads TGTGCCAGCAGCCCCAGTGGAGCGGGAGCGGCCTACAATGAGCAGTTCTTC. Together with reference TRBV9 and TRBJ2-1, the CDR3 gives the full variable domain: DSGVTQTPKHLITATGQRVTLRCSPRSGDLSVYWYQQSLDQGLQFLIQYYNGEERAKGNILERFSAQQFPDLHSELNLSSLELGDSALYFCASSPSGAGAAYNEQFFGPGTRLTVL.

In the case of this clone: One junction end disagrees with the germline gene, perhaps due to a read error. This chain joins TRBV7-7 and TRBJ2-2; maybe TRBD1 (6 bases). CDR3 length equals 14 residues. Germline loops: CDR1 SSHAT, CDR2 FNYEAQ (reference sequence). The CDR3 nucleotides are TGTGCTAGCAGCTTGACAGGACTCACCGGGGAGCTGTTTTTT. Residues: CASSLTGLTGELFF.